Described below is a single T cell receptor (beta chain) sequence and its context. The specificity of this receptor is unknown. The record has no base qualities; no much larger clone is one base away. In light of the paper, this sample's treatment or condition label describes: randomized to nivolumab then ipilimumab (arm A) or the reverse (arm B). Prior DNA-damaging chemotherapy had not been received by any trial patient. Thawed PBMCs were sorted on a FACS Aria II flow cytometer to isolate live CD3+CD8+ cells negative for CD19 and CD56. Samples came from patients with melanoma in CheckMate 064, a randomized, open-label phase II trial of sequential checkpoint blockade. Leukapheresis was used to collect peripheral blood mononuclear cells, which were then purified with Ficoll-Paque and frozen in human serum with roughly 10% DMSO. Immediately after sorting, the purity of sorted blood CD3+CD8+ cells was verified to be >95%, after which DNA was extracted.

The junction shows trimming of 3 bases on V and 5 bases on J, plus 17 bases between the germline ends. The germline V gene supplies CDR1 SGHDT and CDR2 YYEEEE. The CDR3 numbers 16 residues from cysteine through phenylalanine. Solely the CDR3 DNA is kept, with 48 bases framed from the first base. The sample belongs to a study of sequential checkpoint blockade in melanoma (dated by TCRdb to about 2019). Describing the broader study: Using 1:1 randomization, the trial assigned patients either to first-line nivolumab followed by ipilimumab (arm A) or to ipilimumab followed by nivolumab (arm B). Maintenance nivolumab came after each of the two trial sequences. What the work shows at the level of the full study, not this receptor alone: The response-prediction model combining TCR metrics and mutation burden needs validation in larger, independent patient cohorts.

The immunoSEQ Assay was used to immunosequence TCRbeta CDR3 regions from genomic DNA. Prior to high-throughput sequencing, genomic DNA was amplified by bias-controlled multiplex PCR. Under the source paper's analysis protocol: To quantify the absolute abundance of each unique TCRbeta CDR3 region, the sequences were collapsed and filtered. Clonality, defined as 1 minus Pielou's evenness, was calculated using productive rearrangements only. A previously published method was used to identify clones whose frequencies were significantly greater in on-treatment samples than in baseline samples. The source is immuneACCESS, and TCRdb retained only in-frame sequences with V and J called. Part of the clones is not carried over; for the studies checked, unresolved V genes explain less than half of this, and the remainder is unexplained. V and J calls and clone size follow that table, whereas D and trimming were derived from the DNA. Across this sample there are about 11,000 clones, with 50% to 65% seen only once. The ten top clones hold about a sixth of the sample.

The sample here was CD8+ T cells sorted from blood (inferred from file names), taken from a patient given nivolumab and ipilimumab in sequence. The chain is assembled from TRBV5-6 and TRBJ1-4, with no reliable assignment of the D segment. The receptor comes from a human donor with melanoma. The DNA sequence is given as TGTGCCAGCAGCTCAGGACTGGACTCCCCAAATGAAAAACTGTTTTTT. Its protein product is CASSSGLDSPNEKLFF.